The 8 T cell receptor beta chains reported below all come from one sample, sequenced in a study of T cells in Graves' hyperthyroidism and ophthalmopathy. RNA transcripts were the template for amplifying TCR beta CDR3 regions. A first-round RT-PCR of the TCR CDR3 used the HTBI primer set. TCRdb itself ran the multiplex PCR reads through MiXCR, one entry per CDR3 protein. The table has fewer than 300,000 distinct CDR3 sequences, roughly 15% seen once. The sequencing sample was made of blood. These receptor sequences come from a woman in her 50s with Graves' hyperthyroidism that later progressed to Graves' ophthalmopathy.

This clonotype was observed many times. V is TRBV3-1 and J is TRBJ2-3; 12 bases align to TRBD2. The germline V gene has CDR1 LGHDT and CDR2 YNNKEL (reference sequence). This CDR3 has 20 amino acids. Unmatched junction bases numbered 14, after V lost 0 bases and J lost 4 bases. CDR3 coding DNA: TGTGCCAGCAGCCAAGATCGGACTAGCGGGACCTATGAGGGCGCAGATACGCAGTATTTT. Translated, it gives CASSQDRTSGTYEGADTQYF.

This clonotype showed up just a few times. A single base separates this from a much larger clone, so it may be a read error. The V call is TRBV27, the J call TRBJ2-3; TRBD2 might be the D (6 bases). This CDR3 is 14 amino acids long. Per the germline V gene, CDR1 is MNHEY and CDR2 is SMNVEV (reference sequence). Written as DNA, the CDR3 is TGTGCCGGCAGTCCCTCGACTAGTGCAGATACGCAGTATTTT. Its translation is CAGSPSTSADTQYF.

This sequence joins TRBV28 and TRBJ1-1; 9 bases align to TRBD1. The CDR3 totals 17 residues. CDR1 MDHEN and CDR2 SYDVKM come from the germline V gene. The V gene end was trimmed by 5 bases and the J gene end by 3 bases; junction bases not matched to a gene: 13. CDR3 sequence reads: CASSPSGTGRGYTEAFF. The CDR3 nucleotides are TGTGCCAGCAGTCCATCCGGGACAGGGAGGGGCTACACTGAAGCTTTCTTT.

V usage is TRBV27 and J usage is TRBJ1-1, with D possibly matching TRBD1 (5 bases). In germline, CDR1 is MNHEY, CDR2 SMNVEV (reference sequence). V was shortened by 7 bases and J by 1 base, with 13 bases between the two germline ends. The CDR3 is 14 residues long. Here the CDR3 reads CASKTPQGNTEAFF. CDR3 nucleotide sequence: TGTGCCAGCAAGACACCCCAGGGGAACACTGAAGCTTTCTTT.

This clonotype was picked up many times. The rearrangement uses TRBV2 and TRBJ2-6; D call uncertain. Germline V gives CDR1 SNHLY, CDR2 FYNNEI. The CDR3 has 15 amino acids. V dropped 2 bases and J dropped 1 base, with 6 bases sitting between them. The CDR3 region is CASSELGSGANVLTF. The DNA for the CDR3 is TGTGCCAGCAGTGAATTGGGGTCTGGGGCCAACGTCCTGACTTTC.

This clonotype was seen many times. This chain joins TRBV6-1 and TRBJ2-5; D not certain. V was clipped by 4 bases and J by 5 bases, with 5 bases between them. Germline V CDR1 and CDR2: MNHNS, SASEGT. The CDR3 totals 11 residues. This CDR3 is CASSGAETQYF. CDR3 in DNA: TGTGCCAGCAGTGGAGCGGAGACCCAGTACTTC.

V gene TRBV3-1 combines with J gene TRBJ2-4, with 7 bases identical to TRBD1. Germline values: CDR1 LGHDT, CDR2 YNNKEL (reference sequence). Unmatched junction bases numbered 9, after V lost 4 bases and J lost 3 bases. This CDR3 comprises 16 residues. The CDR3 spells CASSRQDRAGKNIQYF. CDR3 sequence (DNA): TGTGCCAGCAGCCGACAAGACAGGGCGGGCAAAAACATTCAGTACTTC.

This clonotype was seen a few times. The chain recombines TRBV12-3 or TRBV12-4 with TRBJ2-5; D is unresolved. CDR3 length: 13 residues. V lost 2 bases and J lost 5, with 9 bases in between. CDR3 nucleotide sequence: TGTGCCAGCAGTTTATCTCCGTGGGAGACCCAGTACTTC. The encoded protein is CASSLSPWETQYF.